The entry that follows covers one TCR beta chain sequence. There is no known antigen for this receptor. No base qualities exist here, and no much larger clone lies one base off it. For sequencing of the TCRbeta CDR3 region, genomic DNA was extracted from the sorted cells. The immunoSEQ Assay was used to sequence the TCRbeta CDR3 regions. TCRdb provides this immuneACCESS table in a form limited to in-frame rearrangements. Some clones are lacking; in checked studies, under half of them reflect an unresolved V gene, and why the rest are absent is not known. The sample contains about 91,000 clones, under 90% of them found a single time. 1.5% to 2.5% of the sample goes to the ten largest clones. The cysteine opens and the phenylalanine closes a CDR3 of 13 amino acids. Only the CDR3 DNA stays, 39 bases, in frame from base 1. V and J are truncated by 7 bases and 3 bases respectively, leaving an intervening sequence of 15 bases. The germline V gene provides CDR1 SQVTM and CDR2 ANQGSEA.

These data come from a study of OX40 agonist ivuxolimab in advanced cancers. About the full investigation: Ivuxolimab was a fully human IgG2 agonistic monoclonal antibody targeting the costimulatory receptor OX40 (CD134). Intravenous ivuxolimab was administered to patients every 2 weeks at six dose levels: 0.01, 0.1, 0.3, 1.5, 3 and 10 mg/kg. In the dose-escalation cohort, 65% to 85% of patients were male, and the mean age was roughly 60 years with a range of 23 to 79. Peripheral TCRbeta sequencing aimed to test whether ivuxolimab altered TCR sequence diversity and caused clonal T-cell expansion. Of the roughly 54 patients in dose escalation, approximately 20 had hepatocellular carcinoma, roughly 15 had melanoma, 9 had renal cell carcinoma and 9 had head and neck cancer. Patients were allowed to have had prior anti-PD-1, anti-PD-L1 or anti-CTLA-4 therapy, and roughly two fifths of the dose-escalation patients had been treated with checkpoint inhibitors. The paper covers the monotherapy dose-escalation part of the phase I ivuxolimab trial, which included N ≈ 50 patients. Partial responses occurred in three dose-escalation patients, of whom one had hepatocellular carcinoma and two had cutaneous melanoma. Overall results and qualifications from the work: The antigen specificity of the peripheral T cells that underwent clonal expansion was not determined. Low levels of normalized T-cell clonal expansion were also seen in some nonresponding patients. Clonal expansion of both CD4+ and CD8+ blood T cells was observed from baseline to week 6 at doses 0.1 to 3.0 mg/kg. Partial responders in the 0.1-3.0 mg/kg groups had among the lowest normalized peripheral clonal expansion, especially among CD8+ T cells. After ivuxolimab, more expanded clones were found on average in CD8+ T cells than in CD4+ T cells.

Patients with autoimmune disease history or receiving systemic immunosuppression were excluded from the trial. In every dose cohort, peripheral blood was drawn for TCR sequencing at baseline, cycle 4 day 1, and cycle 7 day 1. The samples were drawn from a first-in-human, open-label, multicenter phase I dose-escalation trial of ivuxolimab. The trial enrolled adults with locally advanced or metastatic head and neck squamous cell, hepatocellular, melanoma or renal cell carcinoma. Before TCR sequencing, CD4+ T cells and CD8+ T cells from peripheral blood were sorted into separate populations. The TCR comes from an adult with an advanced solid tumor such as melanoma, head and neck, liver or kidney cancer. The chain is encoded by TRBV29-1 joined to TRBJ1-2; TRBD1 is a weak D gene call, 6 bases matching. The sequenced sample was CD4+ or CD8+ T cells sorted from blood, obtained in a trial of the OX40 agonist ivuxolimab. The nucleotides read TGCAGCGCCATGACAGGATCGGACTATGGCTACACCTTC. Translation gives CSAMTGSDYGYTF. With the portions outside the CDR3 filled from the reference TRBV29-1 and TRBJ1-2 genes, the complete variable region becomes SAVISQKPSRDICQRGTSLTIQCQVDSQVTMMFWYRQQPGQSLTLIATANQGSEATYESGFVIDKFPISRPNLTFSTLTVSNMSPEDSSIYLCSAMTGSDYGYTFGSGTRLTVV.